The 14 T cell receptor beta chains reported below all come from one sample, sequenced in a study of T cells in women clearing cervical HPV infection. Sequencing used immunoSEQ multiplex PCR; TCRdb keeps in-frame clones, though not all of them. This sample's table reports 30,000 to 35,000 clones. The specimen sequenced was blood buffy coat. All receptors derive from a woman between 18 and 70 years old with a cervical HPV16 infection that either progressed to CIN3+ or cleared (not recorded which).

A note on this clone: The CDR3 end is not reached by the read, which stops 3 residues before it; the germline J gene fills it in. V and J are TRBV6-2 or TRBV6-3 and TRBJ2-7, with 9 bases aligning to TRBD1. CDR1 is MNHEY, CDR2 SVGEGT, per germline. The V and J ends lost 6 bases and 3 bases, in that order; junction bases with no gene match: 3. The CDR3 loop spans 13 amino acids. The CDR3 protein is CASSQGQGYEQYF. The CDR3 DNA, read in part, is TGTGCCAGCAGCCAGGGACAGGGCTACGAG.

A remark on this clone: The CDR3 extends 3 residues past the end of the read, so its final part is completed from the germline J gene. The V gene is TRBV20-1, the J gene TRBJ1-5, with D perhaps TRBD1 (6 bases). The CDR3 extends over 12 amino acids. V dropped 6 bases and J dropped 4 bases, with 10 bases sitting between them. Per germline, CDR1 DFQATT and CDR2 SNEGSKA (reference sequence). CDR3 protein: CSARTGNQPQHF. Partial CDR3 DNA: TGCAGTGCGAGAACAGGGAATCAGCCC.

Comments on this clone: The read finishes 3 residues shy of the CDR3 end, and the germline J gene is used to complete it. This rearrangement joins TRBV2 to TRBJ2-2; D might be TRBD1 (5 bases). The CDR3 covers 13 residues. The germline V gene encodes CDR1 SNHLY and CDR2 FYNNEI. CDR3 amino acids: CASSDSGFEKLFF. The CDR3 DNA, read in part, is TGTGCCAGCAGTGATTCAGGGTTTGAAAAG.

Notes on this clone: The CDR3 end falls 3 residues outside the read, so it is completed with the germline J gene. This sequence joins TRBV30 and TRBJ1-2, with 9 bases fitting TRBD1. Germline CDR1 GTSNPN, CDR2 SVGIG (reference sequence). The CDR3 runs to 15 residues. CDR3 sequence: CAWIWSYRGLYDYTF. The sequenced CDR3 bases are TGTGCCTGGATTTGGAGTTACAGGGGGCTCTACGAC.

CDR3 amino acids: CASSFTQGRKDEKLFF. The CDR3 bases that were read are TGCGCCAGCAGCTTCACCCAGGGCCGGAAGGATGAAAAA. This chain uses TRBV5-1 with TRBJ1-4; tentative D call: TRBD1 (5 bases). The read finishes 3 residues shy of the CDR3 end, and the germline J gene is used to complete it. This CDR3 has 16 amino acids. Germline V gene data show CDR1 as SGHRS and CDR2 as YFSETQ. Trimming took off 2 bases at V and 6 bases at J, with 17 bases between the two ends.

As to this clone: The CDR3 end falls 3 residues outside the read, so it is completed with the germline J gene. The chain uses TRBV30 and TRBJ1-1; tentative D call: TRBD1 (5 bases). Trimming cost V 0 bases and J 3 bases, with 8 bases left between them. CDR1 and CDR2 (germline): GTSNPN, SVGIG (reference sequence). The CDR3 loop spans 13 amino acids. The CDR3 DNA, read in part, is TGTGCCTGGAGTGTCAGGGTTGACACTGAA. Translated: CAWSVRVDTE. Given in full, the CDR3 is CAWSVRVDTEAFF.

Points on this clone: The read ends 3 residues before the CDR3 terminus; that terminus is restored from the germline J gene. V gene TRBV11-3 combines with J gene TRBJ2-3, with TRBD2 matching 10 bases. V lost 5 bases, J lost 4 bases, and 6 bases stayed unmatched. Germline V gene lookup returns CDR1 SGHNT and CDR2 YENEEA. The CDR3 contains 15 residues. The sequenced CDR3 bases are TGTGCCAGCAGCAAGCGGGGGGGCCTCTCAGATACG. The encoded protein is CASSKRGGLSDT. The whole CDR3 sequence reads CASSKRGGLSDTQYF.

The CDR3 sequence: CASSPRDTDQPQHF. Incomplete CDR3 DNA: TGTGCCAGCTCACCGCGGGACACAGATCAGCCC. The rearrangement joins TRBV18 to TRBJ1-5; D may be TRBD1 (6 bases). The CDR3 is cut off 3 residues early in the read; its end comes from the germline J gene. CDR3 length: 14 amino acids. V dropped 3 bases and J dropped 5 bases, with 11 bases sitting between them. CDR1 and CDR2 from the germline V gene are KGHSH and LQKENI.

The CDR3 DNA, read in part, is TGTGCCAGCAACGACAGGGAGGGTGGC. The encoded protein is CASNDREGG. The whole CDR3 protein is CASNDREGGYTF. This chain joins TRBV19 and TRBJ1-2; 7 bases fit TRBD1. The read ends 3 residues early relative to the CDR3; the germline J gene fills the gap. The V gene end was trimmed by 9 bases and the J gene end by 7 bases; junction bases not matched to a gene: 8. Per the germline V gene, CDR1 is LNHDA and CDR2 is SQIVND (reference sequence). The CDR3 consists of 12 residues.

To note about this clone: Read sequence stops 3 residues before the CDR3 end, and the germline J gene provides the missing end. The gene calls are TRBV7-9 and TRBJ2-2; maybe TRBD1 (5 bases). This CDR3 contains 14 residues. Germline V gives CDR1 SEHNR, CDR2 FQNEAQ (reference sequence). CDR3 DNA (partial): TGTGCCAGCAGCTTACAGGGAAATAATTCGCCG. It yields the protein CASSLQGNNSP. The whole CDR3 is CASSLQGNNSPLFF.

Turning to this clone: The read stops 3 residues short of the end of the CDR3; the missing end is completed from the germline J gene. This chain links TRBV7-8 with TRBJ1-2; unclear D gene. The CDR3 runs 11 residues. Per germline, CDR1 SGHVS and CDR2 FQNEAQ. The CDR3 sequence: CASGYYNDYTF. CDR3 DNA (partial): TGTGCCAGCGGGTACTACAATGAC. The entire variable domain, with the rest obtained from reference TRBV7-8 and TRBJ1-2, is as follows: GAGVSQSPRYKVAKRGQDVALRCDPISGHVSLFWYQQALGQGPEFLTYFQNEAQLDKSGLPSDRFFAERPEGSVSTLKIQRTQQEDSAVYLCASGYYNDYTFGSGTRLTVV.

Comment on this clone: The sequenced fragment ends 3 residues before the CDR3 boundary, so the rest is inferred from the germline J gene. The chain combines TRBV6-1 with TRBJ2-7, with D perhaps matching TRBD2 (6 bases). V lost 1 base and J 1 base, leaving 14 bases between the germline ends. This CDR3 is 16 amino acids long. Germline CDR1 is MNHNS and CDR2 is SASEGT. CDR3 bases read: TGTGCCAGCAGTGAAGGCGGGGTTGGGGTGTCCTACGAG. Its translation is CASSEGGVGVSYE. In full, the CDR3 is CASSEGGVGVSYEQYF.

In regard to this clone: From the germline J gene comes the end of the CDR3, since the read stops 3 residues before it. Other DNA sequences within the sample encode an identical CDR3. This chain joins TRBV7-3 and TRBJ2-5; D might be TRBD2 (6 bases). Trimming removed 3 bases from V and 3 bases from J, with 14 bases in between. The CDR3 is 15 amino acids. The germline gives CDR1 SGHTA, CDR2 FQGTGA. This CDR3 is CASSFGGGGEETQYF. The sequenced CDR3 bases are TGTGCCAGCAGCTTCGGGGGAGGTGGGGAAGAGACC.

Details on this clone: The CDR3 extends 3 residues past the end of the read, so its final part is completed from the germline J gene. The chain recombines TRBV6-1 with TRBJ1-4; D gene uncertain. Trimming pared 2 bases from V and 8 bases from J, leaving 6 bases between. This CDR3 has 12 residues. Per germline, CDR1 MNHNS and CDR2 SASEGT. The CDR3 spells CASSETREKLFF. CDR3 bases read: TGTGCCAGCAGTGAAACTCGGGAAAAA.